Listed below are T cell receptor beta chains from one sample, sequenced in a study of T cell repertoires in cytomegalovirus infection. Their recognized antigens are unknown. TCRdb re-called the reads through MiXCR, storing one row per CDR3 protein. This table holds about 71,000 distinct CDR3 sequences, roughly 20% found once. The sequences come from CD8+ T cells from cultured PBMCs, collected from culture after CMV antigen stimulation. The receptors here all came from a human donor in good health (CMV status not recorded). Some clones in this sample may be carry-over from other donors' samples. The CDR3 runs from the conserved cysteine through the conserved F or W. D genes are given only for firm matches. Size is omitted from some rows. Given values are once, few, many or a class for expanded clones.

TRBV4-1	-	-	TRBJ1-5	TGCGCCAGCAGCCAAGTGCAGGGGAGAATTCAGCCCCAGCATTTT	CASSQVQGRIQPQHF
TRBV12-3/TRBV12-4	-	TRBD2	TRBJ2-3	TGTGCCAGCAGTTCGGGACTAGCGGGGATTATCACAGATACGCAGTATTTT	CASSSGLAGIITDTQYF
TRBV6-1	-	-	TRBJ2-1	TGTGCCAGCAGTGAGAGTCAGGGGAGGTTCTTC	CASSESQGRFF
TRBV27	-	-	TRBJ2-3	TGTGCCAGCAGTTTTAGGGACGCCACAGATACGCAGTATTTT	CASSFRDATDTQYF
TRBV7-2	few	-	TRBJ1-1	TGTGCCAGCAGCTTTGGGACCACCACTGAAGCTTTCTTT	CASSFGTTTEAFF
TRBV7-9	few	-	TRBJ2-7	TGTGCCAGCAGCTCCCCGGACACCATTTTCTACGAGCAGTACTTC	CASSSPDTIFYEQYF
TRBV7-2	-	TRBD1	TRBJ1-2	TGTGCCAGCAGCTTAGCGATACGGACAGGGAAAGGCTACACCTTC	CASSLAIRTGKGYTF
TRBV6-1	few	-	TRBJ2-7	TGTGCCAGCAGATCCGGGCAGGGCGTGAACGACGAGCAGTACTTC	CASRSGQGVNDEQYF
TRBV7-9	-	-	TRBJ1-5	TGTGCCAGCAGCCCGAAGGGTAGCAATCAGCCCCAGCATTTT	CASSPKGSNQPQHF
TRBV10-2	-	-	TRBJ2-6	TGCGCCAGCAGTGATAAAGGGCCCGGGGCCAACGTCCTGACTTTC	CASSDKGPGANVLTF
TRBV10-3	-	-	TRBJ1-3	TGTGCCATCAGTGAGCGGCAGGGGAGCGCTGGAAACACCATATATTTT	CAISERQGSAGNTIYF